The source of this TCR beta chain is a study of human T cells and chemical hapten exposure. Ten or more counts support this clonotype. TCRdb called the RACE reads again in MiXCR, with one record for every CDR3 protein. Seen here are some 60,000 distinct CDR3 sequences, around 11% observed once, and the top ten hold roughly 2.4%. Time point noted: patch test 3, about 24 weeks after DPC sensitization. The sample's treatment: therapeutic diphenylcyclopropenone sensitization with weekly scalp DPC. There are 16 residues in the CDR3. With V trimmed by 4 bases and J by 9 bases, 12 bases remained unmatched. CDR1 is LGHNA and CDR2 is YSLEER in the germline V gene.

This receptor was obtained from a man aged 30 to 39 with alopecia areata. Some clones in this sample may be carry-over from other donors' samples. The sample here was whole blood, taken in connection with sensitization to the hapten diphenylcyclopropenone (DPC). J is TRBJ2-1 and V is TRBV4-3; the match to TRBD2 covers 10 bases. CDR3 loop: CASSLSASGGAAEQFF. The CDR3 nucleotides are TGCGCCAGCAGCCTCTCTGCCAGCGGGGGGGCCGCTGAGCAGTTCTTC.